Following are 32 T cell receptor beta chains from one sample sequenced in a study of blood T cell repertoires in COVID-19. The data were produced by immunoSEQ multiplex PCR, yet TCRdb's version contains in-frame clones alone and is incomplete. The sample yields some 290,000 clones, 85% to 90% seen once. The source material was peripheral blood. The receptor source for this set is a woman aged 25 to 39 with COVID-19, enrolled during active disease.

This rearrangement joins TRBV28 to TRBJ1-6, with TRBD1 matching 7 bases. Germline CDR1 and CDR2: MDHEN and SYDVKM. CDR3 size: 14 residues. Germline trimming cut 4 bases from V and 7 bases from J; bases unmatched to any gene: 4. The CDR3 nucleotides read TGTGCCAGCAGTTCTACAGGGGAAAATTCACCCCTCCACTTT. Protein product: CASSSTGENSPLHF.

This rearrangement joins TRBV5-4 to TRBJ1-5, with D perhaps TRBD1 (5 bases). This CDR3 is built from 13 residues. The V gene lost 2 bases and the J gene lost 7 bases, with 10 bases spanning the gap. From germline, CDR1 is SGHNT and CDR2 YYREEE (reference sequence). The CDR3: CASSFNGGQPQHF. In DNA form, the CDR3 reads TGTGCCAGCAGCTTCAACGGGGGACAGCCCCAGCATTTT.

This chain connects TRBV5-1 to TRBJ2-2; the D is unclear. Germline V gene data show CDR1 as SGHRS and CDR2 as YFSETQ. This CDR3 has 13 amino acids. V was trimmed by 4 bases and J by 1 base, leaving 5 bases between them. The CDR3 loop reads CASSPRNTGELFF. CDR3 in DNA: TGCGCCAGCAGCCCCCGGAACACCGGGGAGCTGTTTTTT. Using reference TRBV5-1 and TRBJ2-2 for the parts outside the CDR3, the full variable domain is KAGVTQTPRYLIKTRGQQVTLSCSPISGHRSVSWYQQTPGQGLQFLFEYFSETQRNKGNFPGRFSGRQFSNSRSEMNVSTLELGDSALYLCASSPRNTGELFFGEGSRLTVL.

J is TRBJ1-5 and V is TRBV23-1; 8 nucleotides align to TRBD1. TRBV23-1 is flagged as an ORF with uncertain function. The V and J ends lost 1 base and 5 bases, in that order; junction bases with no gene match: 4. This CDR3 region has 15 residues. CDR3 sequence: CASSQLDRDHQPQHF. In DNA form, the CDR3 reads TGCGCCAGCAGTCAATTGGACAGGGACCATCAGCCCCAGCATTTT.

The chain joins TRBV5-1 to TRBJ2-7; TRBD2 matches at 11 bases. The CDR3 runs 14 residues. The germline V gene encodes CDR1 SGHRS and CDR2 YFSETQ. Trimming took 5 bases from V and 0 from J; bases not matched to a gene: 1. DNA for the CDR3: TGCGCCAGCAGTACTAGCGGGGGCTCCTACGAGCAGTACTTC. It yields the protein CASSTSGGSYEQYF.

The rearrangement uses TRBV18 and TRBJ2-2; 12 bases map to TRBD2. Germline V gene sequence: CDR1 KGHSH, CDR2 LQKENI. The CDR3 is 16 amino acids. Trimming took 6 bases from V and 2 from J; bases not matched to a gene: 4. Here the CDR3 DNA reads TGTGCCAGCTCGACTAGCGGGGGTAGCAACACCGGGGAGCTGTTTTTT. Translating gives CASSTSGGSNTGELFF. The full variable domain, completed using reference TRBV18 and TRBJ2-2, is NAGVMQNPRHLVRRRGQEARLRCSPMKGHSHVYWYRQLPEEGLKFMVYLQKENIIDESGMPKERFSAEFPKEGPSILRIQQVVRGDSAAYFCASSTSGGSNTGELFFGEGSRLTVL.

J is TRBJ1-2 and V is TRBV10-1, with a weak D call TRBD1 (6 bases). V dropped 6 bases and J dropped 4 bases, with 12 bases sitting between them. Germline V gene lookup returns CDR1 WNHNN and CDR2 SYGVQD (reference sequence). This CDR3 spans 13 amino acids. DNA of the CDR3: TGCGCCAGCAGCATGGACAGAGCCTATGGCTACACCTTC. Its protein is CASSMDRAYGYTF.

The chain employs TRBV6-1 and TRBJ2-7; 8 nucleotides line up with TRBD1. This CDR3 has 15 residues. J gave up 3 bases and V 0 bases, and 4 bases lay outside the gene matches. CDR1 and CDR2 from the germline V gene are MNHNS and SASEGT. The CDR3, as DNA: TGTGCCAGCAGTGAAGCGGGGACAGGATTCTACGAGCAGTACTTC. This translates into CASSEAGTGFYEQYF.

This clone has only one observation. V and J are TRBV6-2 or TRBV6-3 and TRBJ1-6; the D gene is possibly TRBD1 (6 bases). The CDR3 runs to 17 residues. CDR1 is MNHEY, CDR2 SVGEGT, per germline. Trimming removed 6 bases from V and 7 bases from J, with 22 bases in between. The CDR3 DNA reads TGTGCCAGCAGCCCTATCTGGACAGAAGGGCCCAATTCACCCCTCCACTTT. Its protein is CASSPIWTEGPNSPLHF.

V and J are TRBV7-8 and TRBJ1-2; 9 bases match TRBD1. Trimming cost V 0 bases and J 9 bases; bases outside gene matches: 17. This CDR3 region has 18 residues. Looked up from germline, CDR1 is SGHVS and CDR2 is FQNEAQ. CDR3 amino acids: CASSLAVVGTGRSESYTF. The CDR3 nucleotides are TGTGCCAGCAGCTTAGCTGTCGTGGGGACAGGGCGAAGTGAGAGCTACACCTTC. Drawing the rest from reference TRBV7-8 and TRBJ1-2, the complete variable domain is GAGVSQSPRYKVAKRGQDVALRCDPISGHVSLFWYQQALGQGPEFLTYFQNEAQLDKSGLPSDRFFAERPEGSVSTLKIQRTQQEDSAVYLCASSLAVVGTGRSESYTFGSGTRLTVV.

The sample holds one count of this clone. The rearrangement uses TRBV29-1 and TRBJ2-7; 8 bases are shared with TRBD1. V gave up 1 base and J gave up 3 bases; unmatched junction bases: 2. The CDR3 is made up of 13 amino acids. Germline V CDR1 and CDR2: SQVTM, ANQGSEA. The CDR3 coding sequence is TGCAGCGTTGAAGGGACAGGGCGCTACGAGCAGTACTTC. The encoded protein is CSVEGTGRYEQYF.

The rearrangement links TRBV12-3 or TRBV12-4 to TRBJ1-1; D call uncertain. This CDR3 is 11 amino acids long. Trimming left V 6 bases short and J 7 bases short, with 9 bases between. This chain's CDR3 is CASRSFYEAFF. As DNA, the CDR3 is TGTGCCAGCAGATCTTTCTATGAAGCTTTCTTT.

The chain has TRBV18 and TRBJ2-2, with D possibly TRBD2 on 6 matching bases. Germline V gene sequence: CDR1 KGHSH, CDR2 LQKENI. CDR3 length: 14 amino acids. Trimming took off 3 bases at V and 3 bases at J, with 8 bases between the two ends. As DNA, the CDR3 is TGTGCCAGCTCACCGGGACTCGACACCGGGGAGCTGTTTTTT. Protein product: CASSPGLDTGELFF.

The chain's CDR3 is CASSYADRGDTGELFF. For the CDR3, the DNA is TGTGCCAGCAGTTACGCAGACAGGGGAGACACCGGGGAGCTGTTTTTT. V usage is TRBV6-2 or TRBV6-3 and J usage is TRBJ2-2, with TRBD1 identical over 8 bases. With V trimmed by 2 bases and J by 3 bases, 5 bases remained unmatched. The V gene's germline CDR1 is MNHEY and CDR2 SVGEGT. CDR3 length: 16 residues.

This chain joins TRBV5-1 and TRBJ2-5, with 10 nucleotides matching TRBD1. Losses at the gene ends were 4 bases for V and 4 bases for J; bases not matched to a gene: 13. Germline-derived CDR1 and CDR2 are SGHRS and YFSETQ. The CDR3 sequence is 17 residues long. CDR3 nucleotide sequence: TGCGCCAGCAGCGGGGCTGCGGGACAGGGGATAAGAGAGACCCAGTACTTC. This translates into CASSGAAGQGIRETQYF.

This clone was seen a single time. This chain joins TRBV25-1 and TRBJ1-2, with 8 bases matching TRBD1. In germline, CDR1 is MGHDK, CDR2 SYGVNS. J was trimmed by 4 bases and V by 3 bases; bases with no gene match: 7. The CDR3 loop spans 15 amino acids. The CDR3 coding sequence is TGTGCCAGCAGTGAGAGGGAAACAGGGGGCTATGGCTACACCTTC. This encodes CASSERETGGYGYTF.

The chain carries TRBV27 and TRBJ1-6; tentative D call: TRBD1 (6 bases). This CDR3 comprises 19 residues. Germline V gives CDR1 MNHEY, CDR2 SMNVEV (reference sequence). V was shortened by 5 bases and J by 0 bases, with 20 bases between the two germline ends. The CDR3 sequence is CASSLTPPGHRSYNSPLHF. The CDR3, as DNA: TGTGCCAGCAGTCTGACCCCTCCGGGACACCGCTCCTATAATTCACCCCTCCACTTT.

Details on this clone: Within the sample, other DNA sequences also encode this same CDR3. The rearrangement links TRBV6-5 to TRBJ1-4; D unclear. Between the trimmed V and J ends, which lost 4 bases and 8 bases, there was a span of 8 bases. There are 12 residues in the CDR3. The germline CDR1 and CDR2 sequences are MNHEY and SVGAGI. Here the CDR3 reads CASSSGGEKLFF. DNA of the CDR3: TGTGCCAGCAGTTCAGGAGGGGAAAAACTGTTTTTT.

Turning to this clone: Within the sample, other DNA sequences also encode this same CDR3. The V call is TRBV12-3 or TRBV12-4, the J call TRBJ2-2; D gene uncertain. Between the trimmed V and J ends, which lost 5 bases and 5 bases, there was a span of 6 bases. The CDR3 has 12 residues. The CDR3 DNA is TGTGCCAGCAGTCCCTATACCGGGGAGCTGTTTTTT. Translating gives CASSPYTGELFF.

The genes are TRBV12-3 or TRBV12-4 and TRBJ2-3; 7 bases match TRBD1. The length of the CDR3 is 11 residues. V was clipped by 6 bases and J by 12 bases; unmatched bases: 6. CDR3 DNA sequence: TGTGCCAGCAGCCGGGACAGAGGACAGTATTTT. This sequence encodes CASSRDRGQYF.

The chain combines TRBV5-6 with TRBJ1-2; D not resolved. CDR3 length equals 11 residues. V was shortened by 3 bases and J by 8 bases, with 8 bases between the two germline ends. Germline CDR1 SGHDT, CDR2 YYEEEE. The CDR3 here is CASSSGWGYTF. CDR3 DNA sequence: TGTGCCAGCAGCTCGGGGTGGGGCTACACCTTC.

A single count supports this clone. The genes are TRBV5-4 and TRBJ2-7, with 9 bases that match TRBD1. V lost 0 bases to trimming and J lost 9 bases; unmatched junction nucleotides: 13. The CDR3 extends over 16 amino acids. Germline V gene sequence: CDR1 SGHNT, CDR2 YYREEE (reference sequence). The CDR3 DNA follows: TGTGCCAGCAGCTTGGGTCCGGGACAGGGAGCCATATGGCAGTACTTC. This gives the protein CASSLGPGQGAIWQYF.

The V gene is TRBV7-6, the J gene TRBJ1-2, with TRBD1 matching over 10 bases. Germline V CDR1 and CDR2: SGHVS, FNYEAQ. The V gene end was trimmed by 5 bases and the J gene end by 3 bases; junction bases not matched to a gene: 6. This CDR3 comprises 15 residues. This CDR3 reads CASSGGQGLYYGYTF. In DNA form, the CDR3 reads TGTGCCAGCAGCGGGGGACAGGGGCTTTACTATGGCTACACCTTC.

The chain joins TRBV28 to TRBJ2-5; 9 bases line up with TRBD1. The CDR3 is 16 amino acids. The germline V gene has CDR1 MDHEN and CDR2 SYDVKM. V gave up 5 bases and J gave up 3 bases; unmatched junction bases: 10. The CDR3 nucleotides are TGTGCCAGCAGTATCGGACAGGGGACGGTGGAAGAGACCCAGTACTTC. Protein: CASSIGQGTVEETQYF.

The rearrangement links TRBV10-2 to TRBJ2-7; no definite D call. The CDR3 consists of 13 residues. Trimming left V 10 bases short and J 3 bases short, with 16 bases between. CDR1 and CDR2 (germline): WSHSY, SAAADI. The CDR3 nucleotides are TGCGCCACCAATAGGAGAGATTTCTACGAGCAGTACTTC. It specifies CATNRRDFYEQYF.

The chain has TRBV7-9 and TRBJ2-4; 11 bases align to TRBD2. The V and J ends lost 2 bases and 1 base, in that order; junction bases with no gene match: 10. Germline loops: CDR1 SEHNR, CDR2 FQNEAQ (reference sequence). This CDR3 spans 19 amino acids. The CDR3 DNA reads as TGTGCCAGCAGCTTACGATTGTCTAGCGGGGGGCGGGCCAAAAACATTCAGTACTTC. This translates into CASSLRLSSGGRAKNIQYF.

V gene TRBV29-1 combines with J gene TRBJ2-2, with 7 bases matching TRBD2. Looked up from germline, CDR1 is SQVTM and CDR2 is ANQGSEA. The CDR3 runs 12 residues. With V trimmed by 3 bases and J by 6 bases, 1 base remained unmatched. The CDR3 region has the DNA TGCAGCGTTGATGCGGGGGCCGGGGAGCTGTTTTTT. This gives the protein CSVDAGAGELFF.

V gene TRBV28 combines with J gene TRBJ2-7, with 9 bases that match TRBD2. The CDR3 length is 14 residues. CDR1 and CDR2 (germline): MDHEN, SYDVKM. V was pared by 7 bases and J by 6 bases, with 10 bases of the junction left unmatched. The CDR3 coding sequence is TGTGCCAGCAAGGGGCGGGGGGGCCGCCGCGAGCAGTACTTC. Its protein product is CASKGRGGRREQYF.

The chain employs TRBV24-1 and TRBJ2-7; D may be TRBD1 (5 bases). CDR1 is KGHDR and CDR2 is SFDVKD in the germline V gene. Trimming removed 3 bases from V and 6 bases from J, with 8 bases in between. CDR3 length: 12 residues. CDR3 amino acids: CATSDGAREQYF. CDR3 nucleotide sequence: TGTGCCACCAGTGATGGGGCCCGCGAGCAGTACTTC.

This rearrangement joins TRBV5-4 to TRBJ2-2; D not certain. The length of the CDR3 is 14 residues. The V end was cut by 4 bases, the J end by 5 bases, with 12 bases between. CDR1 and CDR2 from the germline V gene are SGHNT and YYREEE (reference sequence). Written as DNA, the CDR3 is TGTGCCAGCAGCCTACTCGACATGACCGGGGAGCTGTTTTTT. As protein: CASSLLDMTGELFF.

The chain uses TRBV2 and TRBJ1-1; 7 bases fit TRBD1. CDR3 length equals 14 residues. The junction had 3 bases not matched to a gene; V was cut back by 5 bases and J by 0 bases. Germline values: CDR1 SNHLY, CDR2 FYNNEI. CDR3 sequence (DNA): TGTGCCAGCAGTAGGGACAGCATGAACACTGAAGCTTTCTTT. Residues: CASSRDSMNTEAFF. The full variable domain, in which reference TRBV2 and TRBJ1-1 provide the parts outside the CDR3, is EPEVTQTPSHQVTQMGQEVILRCVPISNHLYFYWYRQILGQKVEFLVSFYNNEISEKSEIFDDQFSVERPDGSNFTLKIRSTKLEDSAMYFCASSRDSMNTEAFFGQGTRLTVV.

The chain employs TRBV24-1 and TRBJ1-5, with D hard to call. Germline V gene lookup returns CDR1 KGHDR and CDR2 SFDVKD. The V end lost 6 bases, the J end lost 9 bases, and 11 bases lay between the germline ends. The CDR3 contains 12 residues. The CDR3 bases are TGTGCCACCAGTAGAGGGCTTGGGCCCCAGCATTTT. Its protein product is CATSRGLGPQHF.